This TCR beta chain was captured in a study of blood T cells in healthy people across ages. Overall study context: About one barcoded beta molecule per two T cells was captured by template switching. General study points: Diversity was estimated from one million T cells, and these estimates were considered underestimates. Without sorted subsets, naive and antigen-experienced compartments could not be conclusively compared.

The V and J ends lost 7 bases and 5 bases, in that order; junction bases with no gene match: 12. The CDR3 loop spans 15 amino acids. The V gene's germline CDR1 is WSHSY and CDR2 SAAADI. Combining a sample-barcoded 5' primer with a J-beta primer mix, a second PCR ran for about 7 to 12 cycles. TCRdb re-called the 5' RACE reads with MiXCR, one entry per CDR3 protein. The sample shows approximately 780,000 distinct CDR3 sequences, roughly 26% of them seen only once. A word on this clonotype: Its antigen is unknown.

This sample also belongs to another study, concerning T cells of mothers and their children.

V gene TRBV10-2 combines with J gene TRBJ2-5; TRBD2 matches 8 bases. This sequence was found in a boy aged 10-17 years in good health. Sequenced input: blood. The CDR3: CASNWGGGPQETQYF. CDR3 DNA: TGCGCCAGCAATTGGGGCGGGGGGCCCCAGGAGACCCAGTACTTC.